This T cell receptor (beta chain) was identified in a study of blood T cells in healthy people across ages. Overall study findings and caveats: Strong correlation was found linking TCR beta diversity to naive T cell percentage.

This clonotype was recorded once. Its antigen is undetermined. Sample-barcoded 5' priming and a J-beta primer mix drove a second PCR of roughly 6 to 12 cycles. TCRdb re-analysed the 5' RACE reads in MiXCR, keeping a single row per CDR3 protein. The sample lists approximately 690,000 distinct CDR3 sequences; roughly 53% were seen once. All donors came from Russia, were Caucasian and healthy, and spanned ages 6 to 90. Samples had at least 6.5 million PBMCs isolated from them. Total RNA, at least 6 micrograms per sample, came from PBMCs. In germline, CDR1 is DFQATT, CDR2 SNEGSKA (reference sequence). V dropped 4 bases and J dropped 2 bases, with 13 bases sitting between them. The CDR3 is made up of 14 amino acids.

Sequencing was carried out using blood. The sequence was obtained from a man between 60 and 75 years old in good health. V usage is TRBV20-1 and J usage is TRBJ2-3, with D perhaps TRBD1 (6 bases). The CDR3 DNA reads TGCAGTGCTAACCGGGACATGCCCACAGATACGCAGTATTTT. Translation: CSANRDMPTDTQYF.